What follows describes a single T cell receptor (beta chain). The sample belongs to a study of technical replicates of blood from several donors. The data were produced by immunoSEQ multiplex PCR, yet TCRdb's version contains in-frame clones alone and is incomplete. The sample gives around 71,000 clones, roughly 92% of which show up once; around 0.37% is in the top ten. The length of the CDR3 is 13 residues. The V gene's germline CDR1 is SGHTA and CDR2 FQGNSA. V was pared by 1 base and J by 6 bases, with 10 bases between. The material sequenced was T cells isolated from PBMCs. The sequence was obtained from a human donor in good health. The V and J genes are TRBV7-2 and TRBJ2-7; D remains ambiguous. The CDR3 DNA reads as TGTGCCAGCAGCTTAGTCACTACTGGCGAGCAGTACTTC. Protein product: CASSLVTTGEQYF.